Listed below are T cell receptor beta chains from one sample, sequenced in a study of human T cells and chemical hapten exposure. MiXCR was run by TCRdb on the RACE reads, yielding one entry per CDR3 protein. The sample consists of under 100,000 distinct CDR3 sequences, 10% to 12% of them appearing once. Material: whole blood, obtained in connection with sensitization to the hapten diphenylcyclopropenone (DPC). The receptor set was obtained from a woman aged 50 to 60 with alopecia areata. Some clones in this sample may be carry-over from other donors' samples. Each CDR3 is given with its conserved first and last residue. The order of the fields is J gene, clone size, V gene, D gene, CDR3 protein, CDR3 DNA. D genes are given only for firm matches. Some rows mark clone size as missing; the rest say once, few, many or name a class of expanded clone.

TRBJ1-1 many TRBV4-2 . CASSQGQDITVNTEAFF TGTGCCAGCAGCCAAGGCCAGGACATCACTGTGAACACTGAAGCTTTCTTT
TRBJ1-1 many TRBV6-5 . CASSYGTSLNTEAFF TGTGCCAGCAGTTACGGTACATCCTTGAACACTGAAGCTTTCTTT
TRBJ2-1 few TRBV9 . CASSVAPLGGPSNNEQFF TGTGCCAGCAGCGTAGCCCCTTTGGGGGGCCCTTCTAACAATGAGCAGTTCTTC
TRBJ2-2 many TRBV19 . CASSLTGNTGELFF TGTGCCAGTAGCCTGACAGGGAACACCGGGGAGCTGTTTTTT
TRBJ2-1 . TRBV20-1 TRBD2 CSVTSGWDEQFF TGCAGTGTTACTAGCGGCTGGGATGAGCAGTTCTTC
TRBJ2-1 . TRBV7-7 TRBD2 CASSPTSGRTNEQFF TGTGCTAGCAGCCCGACTAGCGGTCGTACCAATGAGCAGTTCTTC
TRBJ2-3 many TRBV7-3 TRBD1 CASSPGTGGLHTQYF TGTGCCAGCAGCCCTGGGACAGGGGGTCTTCATACGCAGTATTTT
TRBJ1-2 many TRBV7-6 . CASSLGQGLLYGYTF TGTGCCAGCAGCCTCGGGCAGGGCCTACTCTATGGCTACACCTTC
TRBJ1-6 . TRBV7-9 . CASSHNAGGSYNSPLHF TGTGCCAGCAGCCACAATGCGGGAGGCTCCTATAATTCACCCCTCCACTTT
TRBJ2-7 many TRBV2 . CASSEARGRYEQYF TGTGCCAGCAGTGAAGCGCGTGGGAGGTACGAGCAGTACTTC
TRBJ1-6 few TRBV4-1 . CASSPGASGTASPLHF TGCGCCAGCAGCCCAGGGGCTTCCGGGACCGCTTCACCCCTCCACTTT
TRBJ2-7 few TRBV21-1 . CASSKPRRDPLEQYF TGTGCCAGCAGCAAACCGCGCAGGGACCCCCTAGAGCAGTACTTC
TRBJ2-2 . TRBV7-3 . CASRRGGTPNTGELFF TGTGCCAGCAGGAGGGGGGGAACCCCCAACACCGGGGAGCTGTTTTTT
TRBJ2-5 . TRBV6-2/TRBV6-3 . CASSHSQAREETQYF TGTGCCAGCAGCCACTCCCAGGCAAGAGAAGAGACCCAGTACTTC
TRBJ1-3 many TRBV28 TRBD1 CASIEQGAPGNTIYF TGTGCCAGCATTGAGCAGGGGGCGCCTGGAAACACCATATATTTT
TRBJ2-2 . TRBV14 . CASSQGSRIRPGELFF TGTGCCAGCAGCCAAGGATCTAGGATTCGGCCCGGGGAGCTGTTTTTT
TRBJ2-7 . TRBV29-1 . CSVGGDGSYEQYF TGCAGCGTTGGGGGGGACGGCTCCTACGAGCAGTACTTC
TRBJ1-1 many TRBV7-3 . CASSSVGGAEAFF TGTGCCAGCAGTTCCGTGGGGGGCGCTGAAGCTTTCTTT
TRBJ2-7 few TRBV5-1 TRBD1 CASSLGTGDEQYF TGCGCCAGCAGCTTGGGAACAGGGGACGAGCAGTACTTC
TRBJ2-7 many TRBV5-1 TRBD2 CASSFSSGGFSYEQYF TGCGCCAGCAGCTTCTCTAGCGGTGGATTCTCCTACGAGCAGTACTTC
TRBJ2-1 few TRBV27 . CASRRSTAHPDNEQFF TGTGCCAGCAGAAGATCGACAGCCCACCCGGACAATGAGCAGTTCTTC
TRBJ1-4 . TRBV11-2 . CASSLKAGVDEKLFF TGTGCCAGCAGCTTAAAGGCAGGGGTTGACGAAAAACTGTTTTTT
TRBJ2-2 many TRBV30 . CAWRAPGRSTGGELFF TGTGCCTGGAGAGCTCCGGGGCGCTCGACGGGCGGGGAGCTGTTTTTT
TRBJ2-2 . TRBV12-3/TRBV12-4 TRBD2 CASSWTSGNTGELFF TGTGCCAGCAGTTGGACTAGCGGGAACACCGGGGAGCTGTTTTTT
TRBJ2-5 few TRBV10-1 TRBD2 CASSSGGQETQYF TGCGCCAGCAGTAGCGGGGGCCAAGAGACCCAGTACTTC
TRBJ2-7 many TRBV6-6 TRBD1 CASSYGTGINEQYF TGTGCCAGCAGTTACGGGACAGGGATTAACGAGCAGTACTTC
TRBJ1-1 . TRBV20-1 . CSARDLSLRGIDTEAFF TGCAGTGCTAGAGATCTGAGTTTGAGGGGGATAGATACTGAAGCTTTCTTT
TRBJ2-3 . TRBV4-3 TRBD1 CASSHQTGGTTTDTQYF TGCGCCAGCAGCCACCAGACAGGGGGCACGACCACAGATACGCAGTATTTT
TRBJ2-3 many TRBV7-9 . CASSSGARGARDTQYF TGTGCCAGCAGCTCCGGGGCCCGGGGGGCAAGAGATACGCAGTATTTT
TRBJ1-4 few TRBV27 . CASSLNLNPNEKLFF TGTGCCAGCAGCTTGAATTTAAACCCTAATGAAAAACTGTTTTTT
TRBJ2-1 . TRBV13 TRBD2 CASSSSGGPGSYNEQFF TGTGCCAGCAGCTCTAGCGGGGGGCCTGGCTCCTACAATGAGCAGTTCTTC
TRBJ2-1 many TRBV19 TRBD2 CASTSRSGTYNEQFF TGTGCCAGTACCTCTCGCAGCGGGACCTACAATGAGCAGTTCTTC
TRBJ2-5 many TRBV10-3 TRBD1 CAISYRGRETQYF TGTGCCATCAGTTACAGGGGGCGAGAGACCCAGTACTTC
TRBJ1-6 few TRBV25-1 . CASPLGVARYNSPLHF TGTGCCAGTCCCTTGGGGGTCGCCCGTTATAATTCACCCCTCCACTTT
TRBJ2-1 many TRBV5-1 TRBD2 CASRPQPSGSGEQFF TGCGCCAGCAGGCCCCAGCCTAGCGGGAGCGGTGAGCAGTTCTTC
TRBJ2-7 few TRBV7-8 . CASSLGESYEQYF TGTGCCAGCAGCTTAGGAGAATCCTACGAGCAGTACTTC
TRBJ2-3 . TRBV7-2 . CASSLGGFTDTQYF TGTGCCAGCAGCTTAGGTGGCTTCACAGATACGCAGTATTTT
TRBJ1-6 . TRBV28 . CASRGARNSPLHF TGTGCCAGCAGGGGAGCCCGTAATTCACCCCTCCACTTT
TRBJ2-2 . TRBV28 . CASSPGTHNTGELFF TGTGCCAGCAGTCCCGGGACCCATAACACCGGGGAGCTGTTTTTT
TRBJ2-3 few TRBV15 TRBD2 CATSRSREGRDTQYF TGTGCCACCAGCAGAAGTCGGGAGGGGAGGGATACGCAGTATTTT
TRBJ2-1 . TRBV5-1 . CASSLPENNEQFF TGCGCCAGCAGCTTACCGGAAAACAATGAGCAGTTCTTC
TRBJ2-7 . TRBV5-1 . CASSLQGGYEQYF TGCGCCAGCAGCCTCCAGGGGGGGTACGAGCAGTACTTC
TRBJ2-2 . TRBV6-2/TRBV6-3 . CASTSRGTGELFF TGTGCCAGCACTTCGAGGGGTACCGGGGAGCTGTTTTTT
TRBJ2-3 . TRBV5-1 . CTSSNTGGGKDTQYF TGCACCAGCAGCAATACCGGCGGAGGAAAAGATACGCAGTATTTT
TRBJ2-1 many TRBV12-3/TRBV12-4 TRBD2 CASSRTSGSPHEQFF TGTGCCAGCAGCCGGACTAGCGGGAGCCCCCATGAGCAGTTCTTC
TRBJ2-7 . TRBV5-1 . CASSLFYDEQYF TGCGCCAGCAGCTTGTTCTACGACGAGCAGTACTTC
TRBJ2-2 . TRBV7-8 TRBD1 CASSFRDRGLGGELFF TGTGCCAGCAGCTTTAGGGACAGGGGGCTCGGCGGGGAGCTGTTTTTT